These 23 T cell receptor beta chains were sequenced from one sample in a study of blood T cell repertoires in COVID-19. Sequencing was performed with immunoSEQ multiplex PCR; in TCRdb, only in-frame clones are kept and a portion is missing. Among around 300,000 clones listed, approximately 91% were seen once. The sequencing input was peripheral blood. The receptors here all came from a woman in her forties who had recovered from COVID-19.

V and J are TRBV9 and TRBJ2-2; a weak D match, TRBD1 (6 bases). Deletions cut 3 bases from V and 2 bases from J, with 11 bases between. The CDR3 is made up of 15 amino acids. The germline V gene encodes CDR1 SGDLS and CDR2 YYNGEE. As DNA, the CDR3 is TGTGCCAGCAGCGGACAGACAGGAAACACCGGGGAGCTGTTTTTT. This codes for CASSGQTGNTGELFF.

The gene calls are TRBV30 and TRBJ1-1, with D hard to call. The CDR3 length is 13 residues. Trimming left V 2 bases short and J 3 bases short, with 10 bases between. In germline, CDR1 is GTSNPN, CDR2 SVGIG (reference sequence). The CDR3: CAWSTAPDTEAFF. The CDR3 region has the DNA TGTGCCTGGAGTACCGCCCCGGACACTGAAGCTTTCTTT.

V usage is TRBV7-2 and J usage is TRBJ2-1; 9 positions agree with TRBD2. After removal of 4 bases from V and 8 bases from J, the junction contained 9 bases not matched to a gene. The germline gives CDR1 SGHTA, CDR2 FQGNSA. The length of the CDR3 is 15 residues. The CDR3 coding sequence is TGTGCCAGCAGCTCAGTTAGCGGGAGTGGCTATGAGCAGTTCTTC. Protein: CASSSVSGSGYEQFF.

This chain uses TRBV3-1 (or the pseudogene TRBV3-2) with TRBJ1-1; 10 bases match TRBD1. V shed 1 base, J shed 10 bases, and the junction held 0 bases outside the gene matches. The CDR3 contains 12 residues. CDR1 LGHDT and CDR2 YNNKEL come from the germline V gene (reference sequence). In nucleotides, the CDR3 is TGTGCCAGCAGCCAAGGGGACAGGGGAGCTTTCTTT. Encoded protein: CASSQGDRGAFF.

The genes are TRBV5-1 and TRBJ2-3; the match to TRBD1 covers 9 bases. With 3 bases clipped from V and 4 bases from J, the junction kept 3 bases outside the gene matches. Germline V gene lookup returns CDR1 SGHRS and CDR2 YFSETQ. The CDR3 consists of 14 residues. The CDR3 DNA follows: TGCGCCAGCAGCTCACAGGGGGCCGCAGATACGCAGTATTTT. Translating it yields CASSSQGAADTQYF.

The chain carries TRBV7-8 and TRBJ2-6; TRBD2 matches 8 bases. The CDR3 has 17 amino acids. The germline CDR1 and CDR2 sequences are SGHVS and FQNEAQ. With 5 bases clipped from V and 5 bases from J, the junction kept 11 bases outside the gene matches. The CDR3 region is CASSPGGANLRANVLTF. The CDR3, as DNA: TGTGCCAGCAGCCCGGGAGGGGCCAATTTGCGGGCCAACGTCCTGACTTTC. The full variable domain, in which reference TRBV7-8 and TRBJ2-6 provide the parts outside the CDR3, is GAGVSQSPRYKVAKRGQDVALRCDPISGHVSLFWYQQALGQGPEFLTYFQNEAQLDKSGLPSDRFFAERPEGSVSTLKIQRTQQEDSAVYLCASSPGGANLRANVLTFGAGSRLTVL.

This clone was found once. The chain uses TRBV5-4 and TRBJ2-1; 9 positions agree with TRBD2. The CDR3 has 18 amino acids. The V gene end was trimmed by 4 bases and the J gene end by 7 bases; junction bases not matched to a gene: 18. CDR1 is SGHNT, CDR2 YYREEE, per germline (reference sequence). CDR3 amino acids: CASSRGGTAGGPSNEQFF. The CDR3 DNA sequence: TGTGCCAGCAGCCGCGGGGGGACGGCGGGAGGGCCCTCTAATGAGCAGTTCTTC.

The chain employs TRBV6-1 and TRBJ2-7; 15 nucleotides match TRBD2. The CDR3 consists of 18 residues. Germline V gene data show CDR1 as MNHNS and CDR2 as SASEGT. The trim removed 4 bases at V and 0 bases at J, leaving 7 bases unmatched. The CDR3 loop is CASSAAGTSGRISYEQYF. CDR3 DNA: TGTGCCAGCAGTGCCGCCGGGACTAGCGGGAGGATCTCCTACGAGCAGTACTTC.

This clone was detected only once. The rearrangement uses TRBV7-9 and TRBJ1-1, with TRBD1 matching over 8 bases. Germline V lookup: CDR1 SEHNR, CDR2 FQNEAQ (reference sequence). V shed 3 bases and J 5 bases; nucleotides not matched to a gene: 2. This CDR3 has 13 residues. The CDR3, as DNA: TGTGCCAGCAGCTTCACAGGGGGGACTGAAGCTTTCTTT. Translating it yields CASSFTGGTEAFF.

The V gene is TRBV5-1, the J gene TRBJ1-1; D call uncertain. The CDR3 is 14 residues long. Germline V CDR1 and CDR2: SGHRS, YFSETQ. Trimming pared 4 bases from V and 0 bases from J, leaving 10 bases between. The CDR3 loop is CASSPSSLNTEAFF. The CDR3 DNA is TGCGCCAGCAGCCCCTCGTCCCTGAACACTGAAGCTTTCTTT.

The chain recombines TRBV2 with TRBJ2-2; 7 nucleotides align to TRBD1. V trimming: 11 bases; J trimming: 1 base; junction bases outside the gene matches: 22. This CDR3 is 19 amino acids long. Germline CDR1 reads SNHLY; CDR2 reads FYNNEI. The CDR3 loop is CAAALPGTADVKNTGELFF. The CDR3 nucleotides read TGTGCCGCGGCTCTCCCCGGGACAGCAGACGTTAAGAACACCGGGGAGCTGTTTTTT.

The rearrangement uses TRBV29-1 and TRBJ2-5; the match to TRBD2 covers 8 bases. CDR1 and CDR2 (germline): SQVTM, ANQGSEA. The CDR3 has 12 residues. Losses at the gene ends were 6 bases for V and 4 bases for J; bases not matched to a gene: 4. The chain's CDR3 is CSVTGGPETQYF. The CDR3 DNA reads as TGCAGCGTAACGGGAGGGCCAGAGACCCAGTACTTC.

The J gene is TRBJ2-7, the V gene TRBV1; the table gives TRBD2 as D, unverified against the DNA. TRBV1 is a pseudogene. CDR3 size: 21 residues. CDR3 region: CTSSPTLRVEAGGSQNWEQYF. The DNA of the CDR3 is TGCACCAGCAGCCCGACCTTGAGGGTAGAGGCGGGAGGGTCCCAGAATTGGGAGCAGTACTTC.

The rearrangement uses TRBV24-1 and TRBJ1-1; D might be TRBD1 (5 bases). Per germline, CDR1 KGHDR and CDR2 SFDVKD. CDR3 length equals 14 residues. V lost 3 bases and J 10 bases, leaving 17 bases between the germline ends. DNA of the CDR3: TGTGCCACCAGTGATGGGCTTGGGTTCGGGGGAGCTTTCTTT. Its protein product is CATSDGLGFGGAFF.

V usage is TRBV6-5 and J usage is TRBJ1-1; D is perhaps TRBD1 (6 bases). This CDR3 has 15 residues. V dropped 6 bases and J dropped 2 bases, with 16 bases sitting between them. Germline CDR1 MNHEY, CDR2 SVGAGI. CDR3 nucleotide sequence: TGTGCCAGCAGGAGGGTGGGGACAACAAACACTGAAGCTTTCTTT. Residues: CASRRVGTTNTEAFF.

The CDR3, as DNA: TGTGCCAGCAGCTTGGGCGGGTTCTATAGAGGGAATGAGCAGTTCTTC. The encoded protein is CASSLGGFYRGNEQFF. This chain connects TRBV7-2 to TRBJ2-1; D is possibly TRBD2 (5 bases). The germline gives CDR1 SGHTA, CDR2 FQGNSA. Trimming pared 3 bases from V and 7 bases from J, leaving 19 bases between. This CDR3 spans 16 amino acids.

The CDR3 region has the DNA TGTGCCAGCAGCTTAGGGCAGGACAGCTACAATGAGCAGTTCTTC. Translating gives CASSLGQDSYNEQFF. The V call is TRBV11-3, the J call TRBJ2-1; D is perhaps TRBD1 (6 bases). Germline loops: CDR1 SGHNT, CDR2 YENEEA. The CDR3 has 15 amino acids. Trimming took 1 base from V and 3 from J, leaving 10 bases between them.

The chain joins TRBV5-1 to TRBJ2-2; D uncertain. The germline gives CDR1 SGHRS, CDR2 YFSETQ. This CDR3 has 14 amino acids. V shed 4 bases and J shed 3 bases, with 10 bases lying between them. The CDR3 loop is CASSAGFDTGELFF. The CDR3 DNA sequence: TGCGCCAGCAGCGCCGGGTTCGACACCGGGGAGCTGTTTTTT.

V and J are TRBV6-1 and TRBJ2-7, with D possibly TRBD2 on 6 matching bases. The CDR3 loop spans 14 amino acids. Trimming removed 0 bases at V and 7 bases at J, with 13 bases between. Germline V gives CDR1 MNHNS, CDR2 SASEGT. CDR3 DNA: TGTGCCAGCAGTGAAGCGGGTGGAGGGCGGGAGCAGTACTTC. Protein product: CASSEAGGGREQYF.

This chain uses TRBV30 with TRBJ2-5, with D perhaps matching TRBD1 (6 bases). The CDR3 sequence is 15 residues long. Germline loops: CDR1 GTSNPN, CDR2 SVGIG (reference sequence). Trimming stripped 3 bases from V and 2 bases from J, with 16 bases between. The CDR3 protein is CAWRASGTKQETQYF. In DNA form, the CDR3 reads TGTGCCTGGAGGGCTTCCGGGACAAAACAAGAGACCCAGTACTTC.

This clone was detected only once. The CDR3: CASSLNAGGPKDTQYF. CDR3 in DNA: TGTGCCAGCAGCTTAAACGCGGGAGGGCCGAAAGATACGCAGTATTTT. This chain joins TRBV7-9 and TRBJ2-3; TRBD2 matches at 9 bases. CDR3 length equals 16 residues. J was trimmed by 5 bases and V by 2 bases; bases with no gene match: 8. CDR1 SEHNR and CDR2 FQNEAQ come from the germline V gene (reference sequence). The full variable domain, rest sourced from reference TRBV7-9 and TRBJ2-3, is DTGVSQNPRHKITKRGQNVTFRCDPISEHNRLYWYRQTLGQGPEFLTYFQNEAQLEKSRLLSDRFSAERPKGSFSTLEIQRTEQGDSAMYLCASSLNAGGPKDTQYFGPGTRLTVL.

V and J are TRBV29-1 and TRBJ1-1, with TRBD1 matching over 11 bases. Germline assignment: CDR1 SQVTM and CDR2 ANQGSEA. The CDR3 runs to 15 residues. J lost 0 bases, V lost 7 bases, and 7 bases had no gene match. The DNA of the CDR3 is TGCAGCGCCCGGACAGGGGGCGCCGTGAACACTGAAGCTTTCTTT. Translating gives CSARTGGAVNTEAFF.

The V gene is TRBV7-9, the J gene TRBJ2-1, with D possibly matching TRBD2 (6 bases). The CDR3 loop spans 18 amino acids. V was clipped by 2 bases and J by 4 bases, with 21 bases between them. The V gene's germline CDR1 is SEHNR and CDR2 FQNEAQ (reference sequence). Written as DNA, the CDR3 is TGTGCCAGCAGCTTATCCCACGTAGGACTCGGGACTTACAATGAGCAGTTCTTC. Residues: CASSLSHVGLGTYNEQFF.